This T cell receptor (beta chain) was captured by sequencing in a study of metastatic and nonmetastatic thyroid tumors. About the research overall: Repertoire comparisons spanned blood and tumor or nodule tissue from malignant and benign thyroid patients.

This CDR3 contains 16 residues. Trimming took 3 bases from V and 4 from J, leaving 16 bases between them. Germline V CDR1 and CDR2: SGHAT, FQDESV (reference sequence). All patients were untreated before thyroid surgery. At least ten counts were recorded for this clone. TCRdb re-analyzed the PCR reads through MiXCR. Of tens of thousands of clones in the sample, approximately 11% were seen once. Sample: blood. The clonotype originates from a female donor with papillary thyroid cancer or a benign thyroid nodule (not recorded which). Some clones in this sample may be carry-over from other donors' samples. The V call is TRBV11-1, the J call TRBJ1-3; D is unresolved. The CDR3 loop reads CASSFLSTNTGNTIYF. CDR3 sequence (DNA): TGTGCCAGCAGCTTCCTCTCGACGAACACAGGAAACACCATATATTTT.